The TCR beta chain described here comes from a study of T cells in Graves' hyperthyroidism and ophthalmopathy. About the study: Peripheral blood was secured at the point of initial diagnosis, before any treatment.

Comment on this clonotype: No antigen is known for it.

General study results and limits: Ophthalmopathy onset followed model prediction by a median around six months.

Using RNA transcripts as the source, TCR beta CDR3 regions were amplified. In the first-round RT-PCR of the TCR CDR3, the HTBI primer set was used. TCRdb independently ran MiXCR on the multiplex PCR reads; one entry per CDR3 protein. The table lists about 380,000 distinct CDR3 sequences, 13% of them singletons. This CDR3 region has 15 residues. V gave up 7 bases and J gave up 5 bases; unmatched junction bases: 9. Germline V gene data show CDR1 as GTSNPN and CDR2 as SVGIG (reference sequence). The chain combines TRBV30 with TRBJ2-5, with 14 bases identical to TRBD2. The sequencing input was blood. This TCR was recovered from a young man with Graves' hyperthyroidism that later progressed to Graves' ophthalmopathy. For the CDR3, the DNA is TGTGCCTCGCAGACTAGCGGGGGGGCCTTGGAGACCCAGTACTTC. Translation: CASQTSGGALETQYF.